The TCR beta chain under discussion was sequenced for a study of blood T cell repertoires in COVID-19 (dated by TCRdb to about 2020). Background on the whole study: Samples covering the acute and convalescent phases of COVID-19 were provided by collaborators in the United States, Italy and Spain. The material from the prospective study consisted of cDNA or gDNA derived from T cells, B-cell-depleted T cells, or PBMCs. Subjects who had been exposed to COVID-19, were actively infected with it, or had recovered from it provided the deeply sampled blood TCRbeta repertoires that made up the dataset. A freely available public database, intended as a resource for researchers studying the immune response to SARS-CoV-2, is where the repertoires were released. The samples were drawn from the first 160 participants of the ongoing ImmuneRACE study and from 950 to 1,500 subjects provided by 6 global collaborators. A de-identified subject ID, COVID-19 status, age in years and sex were almost always included in the sample metadata. Where HLA class I and class II types were available, the types were taken from metadata supplied by the sample provider, not from assay-based typing. General findings and caveats noted by the study authors: The quantity of clinical and demographic metadata differed by source and by participant and was supplied without curation.

Comments on this clone: Its antigen has not been determined. One base away there is no much larger clone; base qualities are not given.

V sheds 8 bases and J sheds 0 bases, leaving 13 bases between their ends. Spanning cysteine to phenylalanine, the CDR3 consists of 15 amino acids. The read is trimmed to its CDR3 DNA, 45 bases read in frame from base 1. Taken from the germline V gene, the CDR1 and CDR2 loops are SNHLY and FYNNEI. Collaborating institutions collected whole blood in K2EDTA tubes following their own protocols. For TCRbeta analysis, collaborators shipped samples in one of three forms: frozen whole blood, isolated PBMCs, or DNA extracted from either of those sample types. The immunoSEQ Assay, a bias-controlled multiplex PCR, was used to amplify TCRbeta CDR3 regions from genomic DNA. The paper's processing steps were these. Nucleated cell counts per sample were estimated from amplification of reference gene primers within the assay. To quantify the absolute abundance of each unique TCRbeta CDR3 rearrangement, sequence reads were collapsed and filtered. For each sample, productive Simpson clonality was calculated as the square root of Simpson's diversity index over productive rearrangements. In TCRdb, the immuneACCESS table is reduced to in-frame sequences with V and J assigned. These tables do not hold every clone; where another copy was compared, an unresolved V gene accounts for under half, and the others remain unexplained. V and J calls and clone size follow that table, whereas D and trimming were derived from the DNA. For this sample there are some 250,000 clones; 65% to 85% appear just once. The biggest ten clones account for 8.5% to 10% of the sample.

The TCR comes from a man aged 35-49 years with active or convalescent COVID-19. The sample consisted of peripheral blood. The V and J segments used are TRBV2 and TRBJ2-2, and the D gene may be TRBD1, 6 bases matching. The nucleotide sequence is given as TGTGCCAGCCAAAAGGGGACAACGAACACCGGGGAGCTGTTTTTT. Translated, this is CASQKGTTNTGELFF.